The rows below give T cell receptor beta chains drawn from one sample of a study of shared clonotypes between healthy human individuals. Sequencing used immunoSEQ multiplex PCR; TCRdb keeps in-frame clones, though not all of them. The sample consists of over a million clones, roughly 96% of them appearing once. Material for sequencing was naive CD4+ T cells sorted from blood. The receptors originated from a man aged 25-40 years in good health. The CDR3 runs from the conserved cysteine through the conserved F or W. D genes are given only for firm matches. A row's size may be missing; if present it is once, few, many or a size class.

clone size: NA
V gene: TRBV19
J gene: TRBJ2-3
D gene: NA
CDR3 protein: CASSMGAAAQYF
CDR3 DNA: TGTGCCAGTAGTATGGGGGCGGCGGCGCAGTATTTT

clone size: NA
V gene: TRBV2
J gene: TRBJ2-3
D gene: TRBD2
CDR3 protein: CASSVPRLAAHTDTQYF
CDR3 DNA: TGTGCCAGCAGTGTCCCTAGACTAGCGGCCCACACAGATACGCAGTATTTT

clone size: NA
V gene: TRBV10-1
J gene: TRBJ2-7
D gene: TRBD1
CDR3 protein: CASSTTGTEQYF
CDR3 DNA: TGCGCCAGCAGCACGACAGGGACCGAGCAGTACTTC

clone size: NA
V gene: TRBV9
J gene: TRBJ1-2
D gene: TRBD1
CDR3 protein: CASSVGGRQGDYTF
CDR3 DNA: TGTGCCAGCAGCGTTGGGGGCCGACAGGGGGACTACACCTTC

clone size: NA
V gene: TRBV7-9
J gene: TRBJ2-7
D gene: NA
CDR3 protein: CASSLGAQTYEQYF
CDR3 DNA: TGTGCCAGCAGCTTAGGGGCCCAAACCTACGAGCAGTACTTC

clone size: NA
V gene: TRBV7-9
J gene: TRBJ2-7
D gene: TRBD1
CDR3 protein: CASSSRTGEYEQYF
CDR3 DNA: TGTGCCAGCAGTAGCCGGACAGGGGAGTACGAGCAGTACTTC

clone size: NA
V gene: TRBV2
J gene: TRBJ2-5
D gene: TRBD1
CDR3 protein: CASSYRGAETQYF
CDR3 DNA: TGTGCCAGCAGCTACAGGGGCGCGGAGACCCAGTACTTC

clone size: NA
V gene: TRBV25-1
J gene: TRBJ1-2
D gene: NA
CDR3 protein: CASSRGGGYTF
CDR3 DNA: TGTGCCAGCTCTAGGGGGGGCGGCTACACCTTC

clone size: once
V gene: TRBV11-2
J gene: TRBJ2-1
D gene: TRBD1
CDR3 protein: CASSLKTGATNEQFF
CDR3 DNA: TGTGCCAGCAGCTTAAAGACAGGGGCGACCAATGAGCAGTTCTTC

clone size: NA
V gene: TRBV10-3
J gene: TRBJ1-1
D gene: NA
CDR3 protein: CAISESQTQLTEAFF
CDR3 DNA: TGTGCCATCAGTGAGTCACAGACCCAATTAACTGAAGCTTTCTTT

clone size: NA
V gene: TRBV9
J gene: TRBJ1-5
D gene: TRBD1
CDR3 protein: CASSVAGQFNQPQHF
CDR3 DNA: TGTGCCAGCAGCGTAGCGGGACAGTTCAATCAGCCCCAGCATTTT

clone size: NA
V gene: TRBV7-9
J gene: TRBJ2-2
D gene: TRBD1
CDR3 protein: CASSLQGALTGELFF
CDR3 DNA: TGTGCCAGCAGCTTACAGGGGGCCCTCACCGGGGAGCTGTTTTTT

clone size: NA
V gene: TRBV27
J gene: TRBJ1-4
D gene: NA
CDR3 protein: CASSPPPVGPLGEKLFF
CDR3 DNA: TGTGCCAGCAGCCCACCCCCGGTTGGCCCCTTAGGGGAAAAACTGTTTTTT

clone size: NA
V gene: TRBV28
J gene: TRBJ2-7
D gene: NA
CDR3 protein: CASRVGGTYEQYF
CDR3 DNA: TGTGCCAGCAGAGTGGGAGGAACGTACGAGCAGTACTTC